These T cell receptor beta chains were read from a single sample in a study of blood T cell repertoires in COVID-19. This table comes from immunoSEQ multiplex PCR, and its TCRdb copy is limited to in-frame clones, with some not included. The table shows a few hundred thousand clones, with approximately 90% occurring only once. Sequenced material: PBMCs or T cells enriched from blood (not recorded which). Receptor source: a man aged 25 to 40 who had recovered from COVID-19. The conserved cysteine and the conserved F or W are not part of the CDR3 here. Each record gives: J gene, V gene, D gene, CDR3 length, CDR3 protein. D genes are given only for firm matches.

j_gene: TRBJ1-1; v_gene: TRBV7-2; d_gene: .; len: 12; CDR3aa: ASSSKGQNTEAF
j_gene: TRBJ1-1; v_gene: TRBV30; d_gene: TRBD1; len: 12; CDR3aa: AWSGDRGRTEAF
j_gene: TRBJ2-3; v_gene: TRBV10-3; d_gene: TRBD2; len: 12; CDR3aa: AISEGLALDTQY
j_gene: TRBJ2-3; v_gene: TRBV5-1; d_gene: TRBD1; len: 12; CDR3aa: ASSPGQGIDTQY
j_gene: TRBJ1-6; v_gene: TRBV6-1; d_gene: .; len: 14; CDR3aa: ASSEAWGTPNSPLH
j_gene: TRBJ2-2; v_gene: TRBV19; d_gene: .; len: 13; CDR3aa: ASSRGALNTGELF
j_gene: TRBJ1-5; v_gene: TRBV2; d_gene: .; len: 14; CDR3aa: ASSRAGALSNQPQH
j_gene: TRBJ1-1; v_gene: TRBV14; d_gene: .; len: 14; CDR3aa: ASSQDSGGKITEAF
j_gene: TRBJ2-5; v_gene: TRBV11-3; d_gene: TRBD1; len: 13; CDR3aa: ASSPRTGHGETQY
j_gene: TRBJ2-7; v_gene: TRBV6-5; d_gene: TRBD2; len: 12; CDR3aa: ASSRLAGLYEQY
j_gene: TRBJ1-2; v_gene: TRBV7-9; d_gene: .; len: 12; CDR3aa: ASSPDSDLAGYT
j_gene: TRBJ1-2; v_gene: TRBV25-1; d_gene: TRBD1; len: 14; CDR3aa: ASSEPGTGGVYGYT
j_gene: TRBJ2-7; v_gene: TRBV4-1; d_gene: .; len: 13; CDR3aa: ASSQEGGGPYEQY
j_gene: TRBJ1-2; v_gene: TRBV18; d_gene: .; len: 10; CDR3aa: ASSPTGQGYT
j_gene: TRBJ2-3; v_gene: TRBV4-3; d_gene: .; len: 13; CDR3aa: ASSQEWLVPDTQY
j_gene: TRBJ1-6; v_gene: TRBV2; d_gene: TRBD1; len: 12; CDR3aa: ASSPQGVDSPLH
j_gene: TRBJ2-1; v_gene: TRBV4-2; d_gene: TRBD2; len: 13; CDR3aa: ASSQDSGGPNEQF
j_gene: TRBJ1-2; v_gene: TRBV4-3; d_gene: .; len: 14; CDR3aa: ASSQDGGTGGYGYT
j_gene: TRBJ1-1; v_gene: TRBV4-1; d_gene: .; len: 13; CDR3aa: ASSQVPHANTEAF
j_gene: TRBJ1-5; v_gene: TRBV6-6; d_gene: TRBD1; len: 12; CDR3aa: ASIDRALNQPQH
j_gene: TRBJ2-5; v_gene: TRBV27; d_gene: .; len: 12; CDR3aa: ASSLSYLQETQY
j_gene: TRBJ2-7; v_gene: TRBV21-1; d_gene: .; len: 11; CDR3aa: ASLAGSSYEQY
j_gene: TRBJ2-3; v_gene: TRBV11-2; d_gene: .; len: 10; CDR3aa: ASSLAADTQY
j_gene: TRBJ1-2; v_gene: TRBV2; d_gene: TRBD1; len: 12; CDR3aa: ASSMGQINYGYT
j_gene: TRBJ1-4; v_gene: TRBV28; d_gene: TRBD1; len: 13; CDR3aa: ASSWIVTGAEKLF
j_gene: TRBJ2-1; v_gene: TRBV7-2; d_gene: .; len: 13; CDR3aa: ASSSKGLVYNEQF
j_gene: TRBJ1-3; v_gene: TRBV7-8; d_gene: .; len: 12; CDR3aa: ASSLGHSGNTIY
j_gene: TRBJ2-1; v_gene: TRBV18; d_gene: .; len: 13; CDR3aa: ASSPGGSSYNEQF
j_gene: TRBJ1-1; v_gene: TRBV7-6; d_gene: .; len: 12; CDR3aa: ASSLRQANTEAF
j_gene: TRBJ2-3; v_gene: TRBV9; d_gene: .; len: 11; CDR3aa: ASSPPSSDTQY
j_gene: TRBJ2-6; v_gene: TRBV5-8; d_gene: .; len: 13; CDR3aa: ASSFSGYGANVLT
j_gene: TRBJ2-1; v_gene: TRBV25-1; d_gene: .; len: 13; CDR3aa: ASSVAGQSGNEQF
j_gene: TRBJ2-1; v_gene: TRBV15; d_gene: TRBD2; len: 14; CDR3aa: ATSRARGLAVYEQF
j_gene: TRBJ1-3; v_gene: TRBV4-2; d_gene: .; len: 15; CDR3aa: ASSQAQQARSGNTIY
j_gene: TRBJ2-3; v_gene: TRBV30; d_gene: TRBD1; len: 11; CDR3aa: AWTGQDKDTQY
j_gene: TRBJ1-2; v_gene: TRBV21-1; d_gene: .; len: 14; CDR3aa: ASSKVTARRSYGYT
j_gene: TRBJ2-3; v_gene: TRBV19; d_gene: .; len: 11; CDR3aa: ASMSRLTDTQY